This T cell receptor (beta chain) was sequenced during a study of T cell responses to AZD1222 COVID-19 vaccine. The overall study: Second-dose timings of about 4 or about 12 weeks were pooled. Findings of the study overall: CD4 TCRs covered the whole spike, strongest at regions 160-218 and 743-854. Recipients of AZD1222 seropositive at baseline numbered only 6 or 7. Sampled repertoires all dated from after the peak T cell response.

A word on this clone: What it binds is unknown.

Using immunoSEQ multiplex PCR, the repertoire was profiled, and TCRdb retains in-frame clones only, with some absent. The data hold around 120,000 clones, with 92% observed a single time. The CDR3 runs to 15 residues. The V end lost 9 bases, the J end lost 0 bases, and 15 bases lay between the germline ends. Per the germline V gene, CDR1 is MNHEY and CDR2 is SVGAGI. The starting material was peripheral blood, obtained on day 0 of AZD1222 vaccination. The receptor was derived from an adult in good health. V and J are TRBV6-5 and TRBJ1-5; D not certain. CDR3 sequence reads: CASRFTENSNQPQHF. The DNA of the CDR3 is TGTGCCAGTCGTTTTACAGAAAATAGCAATCAGCCCCAGCATTTT.